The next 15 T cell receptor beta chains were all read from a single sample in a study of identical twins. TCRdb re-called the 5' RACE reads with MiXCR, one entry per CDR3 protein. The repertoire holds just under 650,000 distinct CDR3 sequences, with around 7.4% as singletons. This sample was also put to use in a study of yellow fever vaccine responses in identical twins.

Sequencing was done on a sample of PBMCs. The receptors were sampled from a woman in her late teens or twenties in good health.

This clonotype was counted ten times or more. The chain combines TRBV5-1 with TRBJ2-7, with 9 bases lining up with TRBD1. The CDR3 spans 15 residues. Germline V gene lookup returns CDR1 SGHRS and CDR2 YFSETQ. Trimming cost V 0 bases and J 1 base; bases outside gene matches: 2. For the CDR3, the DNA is TGCGCCAGCAGCTTGGGACAGGGGGGATCCTACGAGCAGTACTTC. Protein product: CASSLGQGGSYEQYF.

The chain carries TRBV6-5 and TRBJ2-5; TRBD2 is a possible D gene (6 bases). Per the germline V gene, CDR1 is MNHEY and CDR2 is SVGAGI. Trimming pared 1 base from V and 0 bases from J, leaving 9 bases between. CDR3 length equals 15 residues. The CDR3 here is CASSYFGEDQETQYF. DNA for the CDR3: TGTGCCAGCAGTTACTTCGGGGAGGACCAAGAGACCCAGTACTTC.

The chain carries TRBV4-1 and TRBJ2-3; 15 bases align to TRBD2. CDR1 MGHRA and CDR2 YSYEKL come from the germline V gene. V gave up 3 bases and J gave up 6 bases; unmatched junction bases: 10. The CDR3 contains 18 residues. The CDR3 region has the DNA TGCGCCAGCAGCCAGGACGGGACTAGCGGGGGGCCTGGGGATACGCAGTATTTT. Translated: CASSQDGTSGGPGDTQYF.

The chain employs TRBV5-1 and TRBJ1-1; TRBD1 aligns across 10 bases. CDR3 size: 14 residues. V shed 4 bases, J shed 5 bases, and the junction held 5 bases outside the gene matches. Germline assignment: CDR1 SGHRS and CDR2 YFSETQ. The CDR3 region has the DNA TGCGCCAGCAGCCCGGGACAGGGGTTGACTGAAGCTTTCTTT. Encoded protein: CASSPGQGLTEAFF.

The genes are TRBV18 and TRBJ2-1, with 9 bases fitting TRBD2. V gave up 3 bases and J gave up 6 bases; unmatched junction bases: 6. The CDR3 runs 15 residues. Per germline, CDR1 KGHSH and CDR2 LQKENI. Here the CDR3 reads CASSPRFSGGNEQFF. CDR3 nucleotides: TGTGCCAGCTCACCTCGGTTTAGCGGGGGCAATGAGCAGTTCTTC.

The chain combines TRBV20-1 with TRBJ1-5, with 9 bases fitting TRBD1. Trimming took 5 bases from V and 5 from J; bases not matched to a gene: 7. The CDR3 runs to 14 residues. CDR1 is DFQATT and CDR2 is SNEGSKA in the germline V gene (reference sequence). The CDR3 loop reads CSAPTGGRDQPQHF. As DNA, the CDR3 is TGCAGTGCTCCTACAGGGGGCAGAGATCAGCCCCAGCATTTT.

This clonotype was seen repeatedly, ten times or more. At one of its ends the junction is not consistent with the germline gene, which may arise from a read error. The CDR3 sequence is CASSDGTSGRPSHF. The CDR3 DNA is TGTGCCAGCAGCGACGGGACTAGCGGGAGGCCCAGTCACTTC. The chain recombines TRBV9 with TRBJ2-5; 15 bases fit TRBD2. CDR1 and CDR2 (germline): SGDLS, YYNGEE. CDR3 length equals 14 residues.

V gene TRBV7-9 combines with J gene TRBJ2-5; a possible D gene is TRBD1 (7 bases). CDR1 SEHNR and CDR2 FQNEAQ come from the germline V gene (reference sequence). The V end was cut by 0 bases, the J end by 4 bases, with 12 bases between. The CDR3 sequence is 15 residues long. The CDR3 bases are TGTGCCAGCAGCTTAGCCCCAGGGGGAGGAGAGACCCAGTACTTC. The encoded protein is CASSLAPGGGETQYF.

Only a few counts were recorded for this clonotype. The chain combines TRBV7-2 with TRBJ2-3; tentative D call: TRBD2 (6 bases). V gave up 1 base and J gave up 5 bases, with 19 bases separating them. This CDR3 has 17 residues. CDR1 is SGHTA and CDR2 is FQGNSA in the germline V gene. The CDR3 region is CASSLVSGSRGVDTQYF. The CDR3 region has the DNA TGTGCCAGCAGCTTAGTTTCTGGCTCGCGGGGAGTAGATACGCAGTATTTT.

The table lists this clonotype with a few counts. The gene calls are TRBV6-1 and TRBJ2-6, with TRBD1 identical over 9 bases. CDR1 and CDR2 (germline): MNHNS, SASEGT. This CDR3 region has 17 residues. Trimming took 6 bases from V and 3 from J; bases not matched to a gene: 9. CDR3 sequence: CASSKQGAGFGANVLTF. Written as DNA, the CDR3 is TGTGCCAGCAGCAAACAGGGGGCTGGTTTTGGGGCCAACGTCCTGACTTTC.

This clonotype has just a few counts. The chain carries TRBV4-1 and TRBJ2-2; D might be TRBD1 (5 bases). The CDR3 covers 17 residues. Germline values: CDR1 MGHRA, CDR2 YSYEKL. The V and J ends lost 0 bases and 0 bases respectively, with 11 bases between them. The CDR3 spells CASSQDRQLANTGELFF. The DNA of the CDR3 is TGCGCCAGCAGCCAAGATAGACAGTTAGCGAACACCGGGGAGCTGTTTTTT.

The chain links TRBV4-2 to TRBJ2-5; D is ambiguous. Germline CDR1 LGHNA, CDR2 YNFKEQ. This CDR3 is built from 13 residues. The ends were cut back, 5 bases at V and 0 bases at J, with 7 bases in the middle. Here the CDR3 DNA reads TGTGCCAGCAGCGGGGTGAACCAAGAGACCCAGTACTTC. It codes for CASSGVNQETQYF.

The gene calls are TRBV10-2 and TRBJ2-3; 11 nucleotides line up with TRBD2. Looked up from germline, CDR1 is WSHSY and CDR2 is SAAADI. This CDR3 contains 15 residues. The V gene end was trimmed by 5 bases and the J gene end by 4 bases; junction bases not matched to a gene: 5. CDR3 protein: CASSYSGGAADTQYF. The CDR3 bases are TGCGCCAGCAGTTATAGCGGGGGGGCCGCAGATACGCAGTATTTT.

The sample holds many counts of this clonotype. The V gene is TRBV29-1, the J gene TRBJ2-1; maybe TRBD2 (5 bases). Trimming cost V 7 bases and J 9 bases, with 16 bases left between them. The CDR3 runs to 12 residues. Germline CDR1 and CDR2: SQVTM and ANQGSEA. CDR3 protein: CSAPNRTSEQFF. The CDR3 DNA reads TGCAGCGCTCCAAACAGAACTAGTGAGCAGTTCTTC.

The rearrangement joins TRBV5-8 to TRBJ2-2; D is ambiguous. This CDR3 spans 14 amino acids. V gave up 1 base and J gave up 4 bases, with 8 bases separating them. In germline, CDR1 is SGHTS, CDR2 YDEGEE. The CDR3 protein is CASSLFARTGELFF. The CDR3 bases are TGTGCCAGCAGCTTGTTTGCGCGCACCGGGGAGCTGTTTTTT.